This T cell receptor beta chain was identified in a study of human T cells and chemical hapten exposure (dated by TCRdb to the early 2020s). The study in broad terms: For sensitization, 2% DPC in acetone was applied to a roughly 2 cm by roughly 2 cm area of upper inner arm skin. The mostly female patient cohort included alopecia areata with under or over 50% scalp involvement, alopecia totalis and alopecia universalis. Patch testing on the upper back used Finn chambers containing 0.01% DPC, with scoring done after 6 days according to International Contact Dermatitis Research Group standards. The libraries were sequenced as a pool, and the TCR yield per sample differed mostly because of small variations in library volumes within the pool. Patients additionally received weekly therapeutic DPC doses to the scalp throughout the approximately 25-week study period. Patient blood was sampled pre-sensitization (week 0) and at 2, 6 and about 24 weeks after DPC sensitization. Peripheral blood TCR repertoire changes were tracked in vivo in alopecia patients during primary and secondary sensitization to the hapten diphenylcyclopropenone (DPC). Twenty-nine alopecia patients gave blood for TCR sequencing at one to four time points (pre-sensitization, 2, 6 and 24 weeks). What the study reported, not specific to this receptor: Repeated subsampling changed both the strength of the expansion versus patch-test correlation and the threshold at which that correlation became significant. The number of PT1 expanded TCRs positively correlated with patch test score, significant at thresholds 8, 16 and 32 but not 4. Expanded TCRs formed significantly more large CDR3 similarity clusters than pre-sensitization or healthy control sets, consistent with antigen-driven responses. All patients had alopecia, a presumed autoimmune disease, so their immune response might differ from that of healthy individuals. DPC sensitization did not change the number of TCRs with a frequency above 1 in 1000, and there was no evidence of changes in global repertoire structure.

The library was prepared using RACE. TCRdb lists the instrument as NextSeq 500. During library preparation, unique molecular identifiers were attached to individual cDNA molecules so that TCRs could be counted quantitatively and reproducibly. Each blood RNA sample was used to sequence both TCR alpha and TCR beta chains. As for how the authors treated the data: The median number of TCRs per sample was around 100,000, ranging from roughly 20,000 to 700,000. V, J and CDR3 annotation of the TCR reads was carried out using the Decombinator software suite. Every sample was subsampled to the same number of TCRs (28,000) for the PS versus PT1 abundance plots. TCRs were defined as expanded if absent before sensitization and observed at least eight times at the 2-week time point. Starting from the raw public reads, TCRdb applied fastp trimming at Q25, assembled clones with MiXCR and retained in-frame beta chains. Each CDR3 protein appears once, grouped with its most common genes and DNA. TCRdb, not the original authors, processed these V and J calls. This sample lists approximately 110,000 distinct CDR3 sequences; 11% were detected once. The ten largest clones represent under 4.5% of the sample.

This clonotype showed up just a few times. The antigen it binds to is not known. No per-base quality is available; no much larger clone lies one base away. The time point label, read with the paper, signifies: patch test 1, 2 weeks after DPC sensitization. According to the study, the label for this sample's treatment or condition signals: therapeutic diphenylcyclopropenone sensitization with weekly scalp DPC. Blood at each patch-test visit was drawn before the patch test was applied. Eligible patients were aged 18 to 70, diagnosed with alopecia, deemed suitable for DPC therapy, and excluded if pregnant. Total RNA was isolated from unfractionated whole blood collected in Tempus Blood RNA tubes. V and J are truncated by 8 bases and 7 bases respectively, leaving an intervening sequence of 15 bases. The germline V gene sets CDR1 to SQVTM and CDR2 to ANQGSEA. Counted from cysteine to phenylalanine, this CDR3 has 13 amino acids. Only CDR3 DNA remains: 39 bases, in frame from the first base.

Recombination linked TRBV29-1 to TRBJ1-6; the D gene cannot be named for sure. The input for sequencing was whole blood, taken in connection with sensitization to the hapten diphenylcyclopropenone (DPC). The receptor comes from a woman in her thirties or forties with alopecia areata. Some clones in this sample may be carry-over from other donors' samples. CDR3 reads: CSIANSGNSPLHF. The nucleotide sequence reads as follows: TGCAGCATTGCCAACTCGGGGAATTCACCCCTCCACTTT.